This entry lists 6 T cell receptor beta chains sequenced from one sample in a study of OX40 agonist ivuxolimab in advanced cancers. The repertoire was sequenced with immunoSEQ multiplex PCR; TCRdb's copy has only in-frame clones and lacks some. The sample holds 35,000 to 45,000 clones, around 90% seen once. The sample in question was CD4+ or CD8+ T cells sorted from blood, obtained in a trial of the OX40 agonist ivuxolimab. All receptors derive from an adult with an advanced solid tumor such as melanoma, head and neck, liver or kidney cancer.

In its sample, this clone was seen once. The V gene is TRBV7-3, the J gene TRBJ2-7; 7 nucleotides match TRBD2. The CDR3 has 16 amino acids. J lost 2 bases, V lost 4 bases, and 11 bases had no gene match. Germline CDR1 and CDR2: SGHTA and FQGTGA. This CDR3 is CASSSCRAGTTYEQYF. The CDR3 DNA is TGTGCCAGCAGCTCGTGTAGGGCCGGGACTACCTACGAGCAGTACTTC.

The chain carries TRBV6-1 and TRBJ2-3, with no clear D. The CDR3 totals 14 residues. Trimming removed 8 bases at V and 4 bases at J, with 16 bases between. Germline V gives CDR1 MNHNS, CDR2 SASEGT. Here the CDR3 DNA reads TGTGCCAGCTCCGCGACACCCGCGGCAGATACGCAGTATTTT. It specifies CASSATPAADTQYF.

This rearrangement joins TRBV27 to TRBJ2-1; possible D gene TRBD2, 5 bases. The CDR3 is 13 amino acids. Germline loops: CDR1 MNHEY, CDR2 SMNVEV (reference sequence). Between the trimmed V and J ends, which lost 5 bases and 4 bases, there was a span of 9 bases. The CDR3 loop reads CASSPGLYNEQFF. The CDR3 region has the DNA TGTGCCAGCAGTCCCGGACTGTACAATGAGCAGTTCTTC.

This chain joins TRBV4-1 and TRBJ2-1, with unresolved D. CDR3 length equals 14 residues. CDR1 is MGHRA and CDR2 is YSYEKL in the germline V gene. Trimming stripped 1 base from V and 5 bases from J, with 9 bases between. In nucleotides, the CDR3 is TGCGCCAGCAGCCAAGTAAGTCTAGACAATGAGCAGTTCTTC. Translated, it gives CASSQVSLDNEQFF.

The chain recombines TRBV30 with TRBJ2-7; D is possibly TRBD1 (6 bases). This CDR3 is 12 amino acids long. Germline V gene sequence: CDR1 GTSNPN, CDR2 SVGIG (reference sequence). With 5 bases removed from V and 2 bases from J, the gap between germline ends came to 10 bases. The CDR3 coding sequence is TGTGCCTGGGGAACAGGGACCTACGAGCAGTACTTC. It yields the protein CAWGTGTYEQYF.

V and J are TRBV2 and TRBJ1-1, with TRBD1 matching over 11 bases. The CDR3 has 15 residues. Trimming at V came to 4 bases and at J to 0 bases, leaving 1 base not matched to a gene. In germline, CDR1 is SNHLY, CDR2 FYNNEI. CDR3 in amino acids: CASSGTGGVNTEAFF. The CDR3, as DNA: TGTGCCAGCAGTGGGACAGGGGGCGTGAACACTGAAGCTTTCTTT. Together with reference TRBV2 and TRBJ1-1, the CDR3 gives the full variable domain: EPEVTQTPSHQVTQMGQEVILRCVPISNHLYFYWYRQILGQKVEFLVSFYNNEISEKSEIFDDQFSVERPDGSNFTLKIRSTKLEDSAMYFCASSGTGGVNTEAFFGQGTRLTVV.